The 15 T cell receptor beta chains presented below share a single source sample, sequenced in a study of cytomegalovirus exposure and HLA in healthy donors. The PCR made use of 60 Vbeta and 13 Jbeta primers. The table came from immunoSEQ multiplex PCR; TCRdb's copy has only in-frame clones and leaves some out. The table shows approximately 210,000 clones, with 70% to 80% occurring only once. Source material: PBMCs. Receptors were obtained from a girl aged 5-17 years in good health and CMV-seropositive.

This CDR3 reads CASSPTGMSRQPQHF. As DNA, the CDR3 is TGTGCCAGCAGTCCTACAGGGATGAGTCGTCAGCCCCAGCATTTT. The chain combines TRBV6-1 with TRBJ1-5, with D perhaps TRBD1 (6 bases). The CDR3 length is 15 residues. Germline V gene data show CDR1 as MNHNS and CDR2 as SASEGT. V was cut by 5 bases and J by 6 bases, with 17 bases left in between.

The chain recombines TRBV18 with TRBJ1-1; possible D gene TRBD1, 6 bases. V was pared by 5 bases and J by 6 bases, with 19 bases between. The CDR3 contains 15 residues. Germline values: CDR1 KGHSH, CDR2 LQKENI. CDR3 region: CASSEDSSPNPEAFF. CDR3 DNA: TGTGCCAGCTCAGAGGACAGTTCGCCGAATCCTGAAGCTTTCTTT.

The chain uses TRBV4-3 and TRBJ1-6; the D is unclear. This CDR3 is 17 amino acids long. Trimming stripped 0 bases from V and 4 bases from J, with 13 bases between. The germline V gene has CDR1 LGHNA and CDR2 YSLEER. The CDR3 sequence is CASSQESLAAYNSPLHF. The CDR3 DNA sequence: TGCGCCAGCAGCCAAGAAAGCCTAGCGGCTTATAATTCACCCCTCCACTTT.

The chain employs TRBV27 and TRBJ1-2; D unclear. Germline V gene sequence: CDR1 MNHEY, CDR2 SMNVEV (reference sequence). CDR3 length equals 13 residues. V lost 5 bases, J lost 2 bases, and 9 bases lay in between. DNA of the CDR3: TGTGCCAGCAGTCGCGCGGGGAACTATGGCTACACCTTC. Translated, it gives CASSRAGNYGYTF.

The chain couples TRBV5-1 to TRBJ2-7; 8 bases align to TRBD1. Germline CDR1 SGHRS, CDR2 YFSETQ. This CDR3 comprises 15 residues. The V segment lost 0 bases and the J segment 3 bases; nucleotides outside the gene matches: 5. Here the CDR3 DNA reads TGCGCCAGCAGCTTGGTGCAACAGGGGGGCTACGAGCAGTACTTC. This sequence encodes CASSLVQQGGYEQYF.

The CDR3 DNA is TGTGCCAGCACCCCCTTTTTGGGAGACGAGCAGTACTTC. Amino acid sequence: CASTPFLGDEQYF. V and J are TRBV6-5 and TRBJ2-7; D may be TRBD2 (5 bases). With 7 bases removed from V and 5 bases from J, the gap between germline ends came to 15 bases. CDR3 length: 13 residues. The germline V gene has CDR1 MNHEY and CDR2 SVGAGI.

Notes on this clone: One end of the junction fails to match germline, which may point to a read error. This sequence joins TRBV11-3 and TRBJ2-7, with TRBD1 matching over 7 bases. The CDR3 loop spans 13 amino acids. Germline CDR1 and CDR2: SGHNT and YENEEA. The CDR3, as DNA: TGTGCCAGCAGCTTAGATCCAGGGGGTTGGAGTCACTTC. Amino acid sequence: CASSLDPGGWSHF.

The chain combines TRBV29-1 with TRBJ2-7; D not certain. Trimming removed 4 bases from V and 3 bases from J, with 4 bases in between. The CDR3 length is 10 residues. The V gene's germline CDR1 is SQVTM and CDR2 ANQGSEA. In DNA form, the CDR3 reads TGCAGCGTTGGGAGCTACGAGCAGTACTTC. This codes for CSVGSYEQYF.

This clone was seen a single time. The CDR3 spells CASGFLSVGYTF. CDR3 sequence (DNA): TGTGCTAGTGGTTTCCTTTCAGTCGGCTACACCTTC. The chain joins TRBV12-5 to TRBJ1-2; D gene uncertain. Trimming removed 3 bases from V and 8 bases from J, with 10 bases in between. From germline, CDR1 is LGHNT and CDR2 FRNRAP. This CDR3 has 12 amino acids.

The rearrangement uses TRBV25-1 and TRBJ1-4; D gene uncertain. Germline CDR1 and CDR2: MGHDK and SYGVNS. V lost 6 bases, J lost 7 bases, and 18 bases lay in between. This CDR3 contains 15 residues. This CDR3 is CASSPSRAASEKLFF. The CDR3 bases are TGTGCCAGCAGCCCGTCGAGGGCCGCGAGTGAAAAACTGTTTTTT. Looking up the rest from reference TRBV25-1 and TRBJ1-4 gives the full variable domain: EADIYQTPRYLVIGTGKKITLECSQTMGHDKMYWYQQDPGMELHLIHYSYGVNSTEKGDLSSESTVSRIRTEHFPLTLESARPSHTSQYLCASSPSRAASEKLFFGSGTQLSVL.

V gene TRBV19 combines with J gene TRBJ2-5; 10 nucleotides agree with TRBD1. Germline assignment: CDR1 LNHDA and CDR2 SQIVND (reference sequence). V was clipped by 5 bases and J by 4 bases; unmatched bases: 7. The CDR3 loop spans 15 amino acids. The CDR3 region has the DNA TGTGCCAGTAGTCCCCCGGGACAGGGGCGAGAGACCCAGTACTTC. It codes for CASSPPGQGRETQYF.

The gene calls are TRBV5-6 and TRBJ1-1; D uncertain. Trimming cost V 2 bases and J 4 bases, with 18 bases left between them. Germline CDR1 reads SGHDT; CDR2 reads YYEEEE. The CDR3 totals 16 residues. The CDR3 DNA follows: TGTGCCAGCAGCTTAGGTTTGCGAGGCCAACCCACTGAAGCTTTCTTT. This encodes CASSLGLRGQPTEAFF.

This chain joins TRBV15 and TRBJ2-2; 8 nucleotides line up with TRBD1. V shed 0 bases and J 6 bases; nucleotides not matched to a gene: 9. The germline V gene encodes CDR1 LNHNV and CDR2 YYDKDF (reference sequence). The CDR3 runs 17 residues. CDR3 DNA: TGTGCCACCAGCAGAGATCCCCAGGGGGCGATGGCCGGGGAGCTGTTTTTT. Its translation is CATSRDPQGAMAGELFF.

CDR3 sequence (DNA): TGCGCCAGCAGCCAAGACCCAGCGGGCCTCACAGATACGCAGTATTTT. Translating it yields CASSQDPAGLTDTQYF. V usage is TRBV4-1 and J usage is TRBJ2-3; D possibly corresponds to TRBD2 (6 bases). The V gene lost 0 bases and the J gene lost 2 bases, with 12 bases spanning the gap. The germline gives CDR1 MGHRA, CDR2 YSYEKL. The CDR3 spans 16 residues.

CDR3 DNA: TGTGCCAGCAGCTTAGAGCGGGGGGGATACTACGAGCAGTACTTC. Protein product: CASSLERGGYYEQYF. This rearrangement joins TRBV7-9 to TRBJ2-7; 10 positions agree with TRBD2. Trimming at V came to 1 base and at J to 3 bases, leaving 3 bases not matched to a gene. The CDR3 covers 15 residues. In germline, CDR1 is SEHNR, CDR2 FQNEAQ (reference sequence).